One sample yielded the 8 T cell receptor beta chains listed below, sequenced in a study of cytomegalovirus exposure and HLA in healthy donors. It was with 60 Vbeta and 13 Jbeta primers that the PCR ran. TCRdb's table, derived via immunoSEQ multiplex PCR, lists solely in-frame clones and lacks some. This table has around 150,000 clones, roughly three quarters appearing once. Source material: PBMCs. The origin of the receptors is a human donor in good health.

This chain joins TRBV7-2 and TRBJ1-2; 7 bases fit TRBD1. The junction had 14 bases not matched to a gene; V was cut back by 3 bases and J by 4 bases. This CDR3 contains 17 residues. Per germline, CDR1 SGHTA and CDR2 FQGNSA. In DNA form, the CDR3 reads TGTGCCAGCAGCTTGTCTAGTCCGGCAGGGGGTGTCTATGGCTACACCTTC. Amino acid sequence: CASSLSSPAGGVYGYTF.

The J gene is TRBJ1-1, the V gene TRBV18; D call uncertain. Germline V CDR1 and CDR2: KGHSH, LQKENI. V was shortened by 2 bases and J by 0 bases, with 13 bases between the two germline ends. The CDR3 loop spans 16 amino acids. The CDR3 protein is CASSPKQSNMNTEAFF. The CDR3 coding sequence is TGTGCCAGCTCACCAAAACAGTCCAATATGAACACTGAAGCTTTCTTT.

The chain joins TRBV19 to TRBJ2-1, with 7 bases that match TRBD1. Trimming took 9 bases from V and 0 from J; bases not matched to a gene: 8. Germline lookup yields CDR1 LNHDA and CDR2 SQIVND (reference sequence). The CDR3 consists of 15 residues. DNA of the CDR3: TGTGCCAGCAGCGCCAGGGGGAACTCCTACAATGAGCAGTTCTTC. Protein: CASSARGNSYNEQFF.

The chain employs TRBV15 and TRBJ1-2; D is ambiguous. Germline V gene sequence: CDR1 LNHNV, CDR2 YYDKDF (reference sequence). Trimming shortened V by 4 bases and J by 2 bases, and 8 bases separated the two germline ends. The length of the CDR3 is 13 residues. The CDR3 here is CATSMSGNYGYTF. CDR3 sequence (DNA): TGTGCCACCAGCATGTCGGGGAACTATGGCTACACCTTC.

V usage is TRBV27 and J usage is TRBJ1-2; no clear D gene. Trimming cost V 0 bases and J 1 base, with 12 bases left between them. The CDR3 is 16 residues long. Per germline, CDR1 MNHEY and CDR2 SMNVEV (reference sequence). CDR3 nucleotides: TGTGCCAGCAGTTTATCGTCGGGGAGGATTAACTATGGCTACACCTTC. Its protein product is CASSLSSGRINYGYTF.

This chain connects TRBV5-1 to TRBJ2-1; possibly TRBD2 for D (6 bases). The CDR3 covers 15 residues. Looked up from germline, CDR1 is SGHRS and CDR2 is YFSETQ. V was clipped by 5 bases and J by 5 bases, with 17 bases between them. The CDR3 protein is CASREGPKEDNEQFF. The CDR3 DNA follows: TGCGCCAGCAGGGAGGGACCAAAGGAAGACAATGAGCAGTTCTTC.

This sequence joins TRBV5-6 and TRBJ2-7; D ambiguous. This CDR3 contains 15 residues. Trimming shortened V by 4 bases and J by 4 bases, and 18 bases separated the two germline ends. Germline CDR1 is SGHDT and CDR2 is YYEEEE. This CDR3 is CASSPRGRRGYEQYF. The CDR3 DNA sequence: TGTGCCAGCAGCCCCCGAGGCCGTCGTGGGTACGAGCAGTACTTC.

CDR3 coding DNA: TGTGCCACCAGCAGAGAATTAGAGGATGAGCAGTTCTTC. Residues: CATSRELEDEQFF. V and J are TRBV15 and TRBJ2-1; D gene unclear. Trimming shortened V by 0 bases and J by 8 bases, and 8 bases separated the two germline ends. The CDR3 consists of 13 residues. Germline values: CDR1 LNHNV, CDR2 YYDKDF (reference sequence).